This T cell receptor (beta chain) stems from a study of blood T cell repertoires in COVID-19. For the study at large: From the United States, Italy and Spain came samples of acute and convalescent COVID-19. PBMCs, B-cell-depleted T cells, or T cells provided the cDNA or gDNA that made up the material.

Generated by immunoSEQ multiplex PCR, the TCRdb table keeps only in-frame clones and is missing some. The sample lists 200,000 or so clones, 60% to 85% occurring once. Trimming took off 0 bases at V and 6 bases at J, with 13 bases between the two ends. The length of the CDR3 is 15 residues. The germline V gene encodes CDR1 SGHRS and CDR2 YFSETQ. The sample taken for sequencing was peripheral blood. This chain connects TRBV5-1 to TRBJ1-5; D remains ambiguous. This receptor was taken from a man aged 60 to 69 with active or convalescent COVID-19. The CDR3 sequence: CASSLAAGEGQPQHF. Written as DNA, the CDR3 is TGCGCCAGCAGCTTGGCCGCCGGGGAGGGTCAGCCCCAGCATTTT.